Sequencing of this TCR beta chain was carried out in a study of prognosis after radiotherapy for stage I lung cancer. Study as a whole: In this cohort, every patient with non-small cell lung cancer was regarded as medically inoperable.

This clonotype was recorded at least ten times. Germline loops: CDR1 SGDLS, CDR2 YYNGEE. There are 17 residues in the CDR3. Trimming cost V 0 bases and J 10 bases; bases outside gene matches: 11. Template was genomic DNA; TCR beta CDR3 amplified in two multiplex PCR rounds. First-round PCR used primers specific to each TRBV and TRBJ gene. TCRdb ran MiXCR on the multiplex PCR reads and lists one entry per CDR3 protein. The sample includes tens of thousands of distinct CDR3 sequences, roughly 45% of them seen just once. Sequencing was performed on PBMCs, taken before or after stereotactic body radiation therapy (not recorded which). The TCR was taken from a donor aged 50 or older with non-small cell lung cancer. The chain couples TRBV9 to TRBJ2-1, with TRBD2 identical over 12 bases. The CDR3 DNA reads TGTGCCAGCAGCGTAGGTGGGCTAGCGGGAGGGCCGAGGGAGCAGTTCTTC. As protein: CASSVGGLAGGPREQFF. The full variable domain, rest sourced from reference TRBV9 and TRBJ2-1, is DSGVTQTPKHLITATGQRVTLRCSPRSGDLSVYWYQQSLDQGLQFLIQYYNGEERAKGNILERFSAQQFPDLHSELNLSSLELGDSALYFCASSVGGLAGGPREQFFGPGTRLTVL.